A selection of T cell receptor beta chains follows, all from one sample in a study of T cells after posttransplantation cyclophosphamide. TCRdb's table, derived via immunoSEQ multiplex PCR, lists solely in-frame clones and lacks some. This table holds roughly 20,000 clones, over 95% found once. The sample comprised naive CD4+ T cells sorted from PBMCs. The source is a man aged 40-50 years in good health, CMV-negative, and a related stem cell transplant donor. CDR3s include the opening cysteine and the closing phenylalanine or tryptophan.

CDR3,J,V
CASSLEGQGIIEAFF,TRBJ1-1,TRBV5-6
CSVEKDQAKNTEAFF,TRBJ1-1,TRBV29-1
CASSVGGATGGFGNTIYF,TRBJ1-3,TRBV9
CASSLLTVNTEAFF,TRBJ1-1,TRBV28
CASSFPSGGTSDEQYF,TRBJ2-7,TRBV7-9
CASSERTGVVTEAFF,TRBJ1-1,TRBV6-1
CASSIETGWGNEQFF,TRBJ2-1,TRBV19
CASTLTGNEKLFF,TRBJ1-4,TRBV19
CASSPRTSGSFVSYNEQFF,TRBJ2-1,TRBV7-8
CASSGGLPQTDTQYF,TRBJ2-3,TRBV6-1
CASSDGRGGETQYF,TRBJ2-5,TRBV25-1
CASSSTGNTHNQPQHF,TRBJ1-5,TRBV19
CATSRPSGGELDTIYF,TRBJ1-3,TRBV15
CASSLVFRAAGELFF,TRBJ2-2,TRBV5-1
CASRPSTGELFF,TRBJ2-2,TRBV28
CASRPYAYTSGATGGQDEQFF,TRBJ2-1,TRBV12-2
CAIRSLSSGNTIYF,TRBJ1-3,TRBV10-3
CASSEGGVTGELFF,TRBJ2-2,TRBV6-1
CASTGTPNTGELFF,TRBJ2-2,TRBV28
CASRMGQGSYEQYF,TRBJ2-7,TRBV6-4
CASSGTGDRNTEAFF,TRBJ1-1,TRBV2
CASTPDASDAYEQYF,.,TRBV5-6
CASSYGSTEAFF,TRBJ1-1,TRBV6-6
CASSLTFDSNQPQHF,TRBJ1-5,TRBV7-9
CASSFYRASDEQYF,TRBJ2-7,TRBV5-6
CAWNRGHHEQYF,TRBJ2-7,TRBV30
CASSFLGAGNTGELFF,TRBJ2-2,TRBV28
CASSQEGTTGIEQYF,TRBJ2-7,TRBV4-1
CASMRLAKNIQYF,TRBJ2-4,TRBV28
CASSPLLLRDSRNTIYF,TRBJ1-3,TRBV7-2
CASSLLAGEVDTQYF,TRBJ2-3,TRBV19
CASSQATGNTEAFF,TRBJ1-1,TRBV4-1
CASSLASGRPNTGELFF,TRBJ2-2,TRBV5-1
CASIVRGGETDTQYF,TRBJ2-3,TRBV2
CASTHCHGRRALPEQYF,TRBJ2-7,TRBV10-1
CASIPGEAYTEAFF,TRBJ1-1,TRBV6-1
CAISGASGSDEQFF,TRBJ2-1,TRBV10-3
CASRPSNRGGEKLFF,TRBJ1-4,TRBV7-2
CASSQEGLGRGGVTEAFF,TRBJ1-1,TRBV4-1